Following are 26 T cell receptor beta chains from one sample sequenced in a study of T cell repertoires in cytomegalovirus infection. TCRdb reanalysed the reads using MiXCR and keeps one entry per CDR3 protein. The sample has 500,000 to 600,000 distinct CDR3 sequences, about 15% seen once. The sequenced sample was CD8+ T cells from PBMCs. The receptors come from a human donor in good health (CMV status not recorded). Some clones in this sample may be carry-over from other donors' samples.

Worth noting for this clonotype: This may arise from a read error, as a much more abundant clone is one base away. V is TRBV7-6 and J is TRBJ2-5; TRBD2 matches at 13 bases. CDR1 is SGHVS and CDR2 is FNYEAQ in the germline V gene. This CDR3 comprises 20 residues. In DNA form, the CDR3 reads TGTGCCAGCAGCCCTCCGAGGACTAGCGGGGGAGACCTTGACCTAGAGACCCCGTACTTC. Its protein product is CASSPPRTSGGDLDLETPYF.

The chain combines TRBV18 with TRBJ2-1, with 7 bases lining up with TRBD1. Trimming at V came to 6 bases and at J to 4 bases, leaving 9 bases not matched to a gene. The CDR3 extends over 15 amino acids. Germline V lookup: CDR1 KGHSH, CDR2 LQKENI. The CDR3: CASSHGTEVYNEQFF. The CDR3 bases are TGTGCCAGCTCCCACGGGACAGAGGTATACAATGAGCAGTTCTTC. Variable domain in full (rest from reference TRBV18 and TRBJ2-1): NAGVMQNPRHLVRRRGQEARLRCSPMKGHSHVYWYRQLPEEGLKFMVYLQKENIIDESGMPKERFSAEFPKEGPSILRIQQVVRGDSAAYFCASSHGTEVYNEQFFGPGTRLTVL.

The chain is built from TRBV6-4 and TRBJ1-1; no definite D call. This CDR3 contains 14 residues. V lost 2 bases and J 1 base, leaving 8 bases between the germline ends. The germline V gene has CDR1 MRHNA and CDR2 SNTAGT. The CDR3 protein is CASSDPNSNTEAFF. The CDR3 DNA sequence: TGTGCCAGCAGTGACCCTAATTCGAACACTGAAGCTTTCTTT.

This clonotype was observed many times. The chain combines TRBV11-2 with TRBJ1-2; D gene unclear. CDR1 SGHAT and CDR2 FQNNGV come from the germline V gene. V lost 3 bases to trimming and J lost 0 bases, with 11 bases between them. CDR3 length: 15 residues. CDR3 in amino acids: CASSFSFTTNYGYTF. The CDR3 coding sequence is TGTGCCAGCAGCTTCTCATTTACCACTAACTATGGCTACACCTTC.

The chain is built from TRBV30 and TRBJ1-1; unclear D gene. This CDR3 is 14 amino acids long. The germline CDR1 and CDR2 sequences are GTSNPN and SVGIG (reference sequence). V was clipped by 5 bases and J by 2 bases, with 15 bases between them. This CDR3 is CAWFLSVDNTEAFF. CDR3 bases: TGTGCCTGGTTTCTAAGTGTGGACAACACTGAAGCTTTCTTT.

This clonotype was found many times. The chain has TRBV27 and TRBJ1-2; the D gene is possibly TRBD1 (6 bases). The CDR3 has 13 residues. CDR1 and CDR2 (germline): MNHEY, SMNVEV (reference sequence). Trimming stripped 6 bases from V and 4 bases from J, with 12 bases between. Written as DNA, the CDR3 is TGTGCCAGCAGCCAAGGGGGGGGCTATGGCTACACCTTC. This gives the protein CASSQGGGYGYTF.

This clonotype was recorded a few times. The rearrangement joins TRBV19 to TRBJ1-5; D ambiguous. This CDR3 is 15 amino acids long. Deletions cut 7 bases from V and 9 bases from J, with 22 bases between. Per the germline V gene, CDR1 is LNHDA and CDR2 is SQIVND (reference sequence). This CDR3 reads CASKPGTFVSRPQHF. The DNA of the CDR3 is TGTGCCAGTAAGCCGGGCACCTTTGTCTCTCGGCCCCAGCATTTT.

This clonotype was seen many times. The J gene is TRBJ1-1, the V gene TRBV6-1; D gene ambiguous. With 1 base removed from V and 4 bases from J, the gap between germline ends came to 4 bases. Germline V gene lookup returns CDR1 MNHNS and CDR2 SASEGT. The CDR3 consists of 12 residues. The CDR3 loop reads CASSEGGTEAFF. The CDR3 DNA reads TGTGCCAGCAGTGAAGGGGGCACTGAAGCTTTCTTT.

This clonotype was seen repeatedly, ten times or more. The chain links TRBV7-2 to TRBJ2-2; TRBD2 aligns across 9 bases. V was clipped by 4 bases and J by 5 bases; unmatched bases: 14. The CDR3 runs to 18 residues. Looked up from germline, CDR1 is SGHTA and CDR2 is FQGNSA. The CDR3 protein is CASSSDPLAGGRTGELFF. DNA for the CDR3: TGTGCCAGCAGCTCCGACCCCCTTGCGGGGGGGCGGACCGGGGAGCTGTTTTTT.

This clonotype was seen repeatedly, ten times or more. CDR3 DNA sequence: TGTGCCAGCCTATCCGGGGGGAGTCTCCACGAGCAGTACTTC. Protein: CASLSGGSLHEQYF. The chain has TRBV7-9 and TRBJ2-7; TRBD2 matches 7 bases. Unmatched junction bases numbered 12, after V lost 8 bases and J lost 5 bases. Germline lookup yields CDR1 SEHNR and CDR2 FQNEAQ (reference sequence). The CDR3 is made up of 14 amino acids.

The chain uses TRBV27 and TRBJ2-3, with TRBD2 identical over 8 bases. There are 14 residues in the CDR3. J gave up 4 bases and V 5 bases, and 5 bases lay outside the gene matches. Germline CDR1 is MNHEY and CDR2 is SMNVEV (reference sequence). The DNA of the CDR3 is TGTGCCAGCAGTACTCCGGGAGGGGCAGATACGCAGTATTTT. The encoded protein is CASSTPGGADTQYF.

This clonotype has more than one count but fewer than ten. V and J are TRBV7-9 and TRBJ2-2, with 14 bases matching TRBD2. V trimming: 5 bases; J trimming: 9 bases; junction bases outside the gene matches: 5. The CDR3 extends over 15 amino acids. Germline loops: CDR1 SEHNR, CDR2 FQNEAQ (reference sequence). The CDR3 sequence is CASSRGTSGRRELFF. The CDR3 DNA follows: TGTGCCAGCAGCCGTGGGACTAGCGGGAGAAGGGAGCTGTTTTTT. The full variable domain, its missing parts supplied by reference TRBV7-9 and TRBJ2-2, is DTGVSQNPRHKITKRGQNVTFRCDPISEHNRLYWYRQTLGQGPEFLTYFQNEAQLEKSRLLSDRFSAERPKGSFSTLEIQRTEQGDSAMYLCASSRGTSGRRELFFGEGSRLTVL.

This CDR3 reads CASSPNDPYQETQYF. The CDR3 DNA sequence: TGTGCCAGCTCACCTAATGACCCGTACCAAGAGACCCAGTACTTC. The chain recombines TRBV18 with TRBJ2-5; D is ambiguous. This CDR3 region has 15 residues. V was clipped by 3 bases and J by 0 bases, with 11 bases between them. The germline V gene has CDR1 KGHSH and CDR2 LQKENI. The entire variable domain, with the rest obtained from reference TRBV18 and TRBJ2-5, is as follows: NAGVMQNPRHLVRRRGQEARLRCSPMKGHSHVYWYRQLPEEGLKFMVYLQKENIIDESGMPKERFSAEFPKEGPSILRIQQVVRGDSAAYFCASSPNDPYQETQYFGPGTRLLVL.

A word on this clonotype: The conserved phenylalanine or tryptophan is not found at the CDR3 terminus, so this likely reflects a read error. The chain links TRBV19 to TRBJ2-1, with D perhaps TRBD1 or TRBD2 (5 bases each). The CDR3 contains 15 residues. V shed 6 bases and J shed 1 base, with 13 bases lying between them. In germline, CDR1 is LNHDA, CDR2 SQIVND (reference sequence). CDR3 in DNA: TGTGCCAGTAGCTCCAGGGACGGGTCCTACAATGAGCAGTTCTTA. It encodes CASSSRDGSYNEQFL.

In its sample, this clonotype was seen a few times. The chain is built from TRBV20-1 and TRBJ2-7; no reliable D call. Deletions cut 6 bases from V and 3 bases from J, with 15 bases between. This CDR3 comprises 13 residues. From germline, CDR1 is DFQATT and CDR2 SNEGSKA (reference sequence). The DNA for the CDR3 is TGCAGTGCCCATAGTTCTCTGGGCTACGAGCAGTACTTC. Encoded protein: CSAHSSLGYEQYF.

The J gene is TRBJ1-1, the V gene TRBV15; 8 nucleotides agree with TRBD1. Germline V gives CDR1 LNHNV, CDR2 YYDKDF (reference sequence). CDR3 length equals 15 residues. The V segment lost 3 bases and the J segment 1 base; nucleotides outside the gene matches: 4. This chain's CDR3 is CATSRRQGPNTEAFF. The CDR3, as DNA: TGTGCCACCAGCAGGAGACAGGGGCCGAACACTGAAGCTTTCTTT.

The rearrangement uses TRBV30 and TRBJ1-2, with 11 bases fitting TRBD1. The CDR3 has 14 amino acids. Unmatched junction bases numbered 6, after V lost 1 base and J lost 8 bases. The germline gives CDR1 GTSNPN, CDR2 SVGIG (reference sequence). As DNA, the CDR3 is TGTGCCTGGAGTGGTGGGACAGGGGGTGACGGCTACACCTTC. It encodes CAWSGGTGGDGYTF.

This clonotype showed up many times. The rearrangement links TRBV27 to TRBJ1-5, with no clear D. CDR1 is MNHEY, CDR2 SMNVEV, per germline (reference sequence). V gave up 6 bases and J gave up 3 bases, with 15 bases separating them. The CDR3 runs 15 residues. The CDR3 region is CASSPLSYTNQPQHF. The CDR3 nucleotides are TGTGCCAGCAGCCCACTCTCGTATACCAATCAGCCCCAGCATTTT.

The sample holds a few counts of this clonotype. The chain employs TRBV19 and TRBJ2-7; 9 bases align to TRBD2. V shed 6 bases and J 2 bases; nucleotides not matched to a gene: 8. This CDR3 has 15 amino acids. Germline assignment: CDR1 LNHDA and CDR2 SQIVND (reference sequence). The CDR3 DNA reads as TGTGCCAGTAGCGATTCGACTAGCGGCACCTACGAGCAGTACTTC. This translates into CASSDSTSGTYEQYF.

A word on this clonotype: Lacking the conserved final phenylalanine or tryptophan, this CDR3 likely reflects a read error. The V gene is TRBV7-2, the J gene TRBJ2-5; D is possibly TRBD2 (6 bases). V lost 6 bases, J lost 0 bases, and 14 bases lay in between. CDR3 length equals 15 residues. The germline V gene has CDR1 SGHTA and CDR2 FQGNSA. The CDR3 nucleotides are TGTGCCAGCAGGTTGACGGGGGAGGACCAAGAGACCCAGTACTTA. It codes for CASRLTGEDQETQYL.

This clonotype was recorded at least ten times. The chain joins TRBV7-6 to TRBJ2-1, with TRBD2 identical over 7 bases. CDR1 is SGHVS and CDR2 is FNYEAQ in the germline V gene. V dropped 5 bases and J dropped 2; count of bases not matched to a gene: 9. The CDR3 extends over 16 amino acids. As DNA, the CDR3 is TGTGCCAGCAGCGGAAGGGCGGGAGAGACCTACAATGAGCAGTTCTTC. As protein: CASSGRAGETYNEQFF. The entire variable domain, with the rest obtained from reference TRBV7-6 and TRBJ2-1, is as follows: GAGVSQSPRYKVTKRGQDVALRCDPISGHVSLYWYRQALGQGPEFLTYFNYEAQQDKSGLPNDRFSAERPEGSISTLTIQRTEQRDSAMYRCASSGRAGETYNEQFFGPGTRLTVL.

The sample holds many counts of this clonotype. The gene calls are TRBV7-9 and TRBJ2-5; a weak D match, TRBD1 (6 bases). Per the germline V gene, CDR1 is SEHNR and CDR2 is FQNEAQ (reference sequence). The CDR3 consists of 14 residues. Trimming removed 5 bases from V and 5 bases from J, with 15 bases in between. The DNA for the CDR3 is TGTGCCAGCAGCCCACCAGAGGGGGACGAGACCCAGTACTTC. It encodes CASSPPEGDETQYF.

The chain joins TRBV5-4 to TRBJ2-1; possibly TRBD2 for D (5 bases). V was cut by 3 bases and J by 10 bases, with 20 bases left in between. Per germline, CDR1 SGHNT and CDR2 YYREEE (reference sequence). The CDR3 consists of 15 residues. CDR3: CASSSLLLVVEEQFF. Written as DNA, the CDR3 is TGTGCCAGCAGCTCCCTACTACTAGTAGTCGAAGAGCAGTTCTTC.

This clonotype was seen a handful of times. The chain recombines TRBV4-1 with TRBJ2-5, with TRBD1 matching 7 bases. The germline gives CDR1 MGHRA, CDR2 YSYEKL. The CDR3 sequence is 19 residues long. V gave up 1 base and J gave up 5 bases; unmatched junction bases: 19. The CDR3 DNA reads as TGCGCCAGCAGCCAAGGTATTCTCTTATCGGGACAGAAGCATGAGACCCAGTACTTC. Translating gives CASSQGILLSGQKHETQYF.

At least ten counts were recorded for this clonotype. The V call is TRBV4-1, the J call TRBJ2-5; TRBD1 matches at 9 bases. The CDR3 covers 15 residues. V lost 5 bases, J lost 1 base, and 5 bases stayed unmatched. CDR1 and CDR2 from the germline V gene are MGHRA and YSYEKL. CDR3 nucleotide sequence: TGCGCCAGCAGCTACGACAGGGGGATCCAAGAGACCCAGTACTTC. Protein product: CASSYDRGIQETQYF.

Points on this clonotype: This clone may be a read error of a much larger clone one base away. This chain connects TRBV7-6 to TRBJ2-2; the match to TRBD2 covers 8 bases. V shed 11 bases and J 3 bases; nucleotides not matched to a gene: 11. The CDR3 runs 15 residues. Germline CDR1 and CDR2: SGHVS and FNYEAQ. CDR3 in DNA: TGTGCCGGCTCAAGAGCGGGGGCCTACACCGGGGAGCTGTTTTTT. Translating gives CAGSRAGAYTGELFF.